The subject of this entry is one T cell receptor (beta chain). Its recognized antigen is unknown. No much larger clonotype is one base removed from it; base qualities were not supplied. The sample is drawn from a study of shared clonotypes between healthy human individuals (dated by TCRdb to between 2020 and 2021). Turning to the overall study: The cohort included three men and a couple of women between 18 and 49 years of age. For each donor, three plates each were used for CD4 naive and CD4 memory, two plates were used for CD8 naive, and one plate was used for CD8 memory. To estimate repertoire size and how much clonotypes are shared between individuals, the study performed deep sequencing of blood TCR repertoires from five healthy adults. Libraries were prepared and TCR repertoires were sequenced by different laboratories using diverse techniques, in order to increase sequencing depth and limit assay-specific biases. Between about 0.85 and 10 billion PBMCs per donor were obtained by leukapheresis. On the study overall, not on this receptor specifically: Sharing across a handful of donors was observed for around 5% of naive CD4, less than 4% of naive CD8, over 2% of memory CD4, and approximately 0.41% of memory CD8 clonotypes. Rarefaction of sorted-subset datasets indicated incomplete sequencing despite the large sequencing depth. Pairwise subsampling indicated that sequencing depth was expected to affect the degree of clonotype sharing among donors. The small number of donors limited the genetic and exposure-history diversity represented. Sampling was restricted to blood, and TCR repertoires in tissue are likely to differ from TCR repertoires in blood. Compared with non-shared clonotypes, clonotypes shared by all four sorted-subset donors had higher generation probabilities. Estimated clonotype richness was generally larger for naive than for memory subsets.

Using the deep immunoSEQ assay, TCR CDR3 regions were amplified from genomic DNA by multiplex PCR. Genomic DNA extracted from each cell subset was distributed evenly over all wells of several immunoSEQ 96-well plates, and each plate served as one replicate. Each replicate PCR for sorted subsets received about 200 ng genomic DNA, equal to 28,000 or so T cell genomes. Purified libraries were measured with a Qubit 3.0 fluorometer, size-checked on a Bioanalyzer 2100, and measured again with the KAPA Library Quantification kit. Every immunoSEQ 96-well plate was sequenced on a separate single-read 150-cycle Illumina NextSeq 550 flow cell. In the authors' own workflow: Because the immunoSEQ output included only junctional sequences and no quality scores, the filtering could not be the same as the filtering used for full-length reads. To assign V/J genes and CDR3, sequences were annotated against IMGT germline references using PyIR, a Python wrapper for IgBLAST v1.9. Any read was removed if the V/J assignment was weak (E-value above 1e-6), the CDR3 was missing, or the read contained stop codons, out-of-frame junctions, or ambiguous translated residues. V3J clonotypes were defined as sequences sharing the same inferred V gene, J gene, and CDR3 amino acid sequence. To compute the percentage overlap between repertoires, the number of shared unique clonotypes was divided by the size of the smaller repertoire. Three approaches were used to assess repertoire richness: RTK rarefaction, the Chao1 estimator, and Recon v2.1 estimates of unobserved clonotypes. Generation probabilities for all TCRbeta clonotypes obtained by the gDNA method from four donors were computed using OLGA. TCRdb's version of the immuneACCESS table is confined to in-frame rearrangements and falls short of the full clone set. An unresolved V gene accounts for under half of the shortfall where checked; the remainder is of unknown origin. Clone size and the V and J calls come from that table; the DNA yielded D and trimming. In this sample the table shows a few million clones, just over 90% of which occur a single time. Roughly 0.36% of the sample belongs to the ten largest clones.

The junction shows trimming of 2 bases on V and 3 bases on J, plus 8 bases between the germline ends. In the germline V gene, CDR1 corresponds to MNHNS and CDR2 to SASEGT. Counted from cysteine to phenylalanine, this CDR3 has 13 amino acids. Of the read, only the CDR3 DNA is kept; its 39 bases are in frame from base 1. The donors were healthy, HIV-negative adults who had no recently reported acute infections or vaccinations. Every donor was a Caucasian adult residing in Nashville, Tennessee, USA. Magnetic negative selection was used to enrich CD4+ T cells, after which naive cells were positively selected on CD45RA and the negative fraction became the memory subset. After blood collection by leukapheresis, PBMCs were isolated using Ficoll-Histopaque density gradient centrifugation and then cryopreserved in the vapor phase of liquid nitrogen. Analytical flow cytometry was used to check the purity and quantity of every magnetically sorted T cell population. Genomic DNA was isolated from every sorted fraction and measured by UV absorbance on a Nanodrop 2000c.

Sequencing used naive CD4+ T cells from PBMCs. The label giving this sample's cell subset or site can be read as: CD45RA+ positively selected. The receptor chain draws on TRBV6-1 and TRBJ2-7, with the D gene uncertain. This clonotype was obtained from a man aged 18 to 30 in good health. Some clones in this sample may be carry-over from other donors' samples. The bases read TGTGCCAGCAGTGAAAGCTGGCGCTACGAGCAGTACTTC. This sequence encodes CASSESWRYEQYF.